This TCR beta chain originates from a study of CD8 T cells in ankylosing spondylitis. Each CDR3 protein gets one entry after TCRdb re-called the 5' RACE reads with MiXCR. The sample records 150,000 to 200,000 distinct CDR3 sequences, roughly 30% being singletons. Overall study results and limits: It was reported that disease-linked clones were significantly enriched in matched ankylosing spondylitis synovial fluid. Disease-linked clones, CD8+, were relatively rare in peripheral blood.

To note about this clonotype: Its specificity is unknown.

This CDR3 comprises 13 residues. Deletions cut 0 bases from V and 5 bases from J, with 4 bases between. Germline values: CDR1 ENHRY, CDR2 SYGVKD. The chain is built from TRBV10-3 and TRBJ1-4; D unresolved. This receptor was taken from a male donor with ankylosing spondylitis. The sample comprised synovial fluid, either unsorted or a sorted T cell fraction (not recorded which). In DNA form, the CDR3 reads TGTGCCATCAGTGAGTCAGGGAATGAAAAACTGTTTTTT. Its translation: CAISESGNEKLFF.